Shown below are 25 T cell receptor beta chains from a single sample sequenced in a study of prognosis after radiotherapy for stage I lung cancer. Two-round multiplex PCR, the amplification method, yielded TCR beta CDR3 from genomic DNA. Primers specific to each TRBV and TRBJ gene were used in first-round PCR. Via MiXCR, TCRdb re-called the multiplex PCR reads, giving one row per CDR3 protein. Here the sample spans around 30,000 distinct CDR3 sequences, around 34% being singletons. Sequenced material: PBMCs, taken before or after stereotactic body radiation therapy (not recorded which). These receptors were collected from a donor at least 50 years old with non-small cell lung cancer.

This clonotype appeared a single time. At one boundary the junction diverges from the germline segment, which might be a read error. The rearrangement joins TRBV28 to TRBJ2-3, with 8 bases that match TRBD2. CDR3 length equals 20 residues. Germline CDR1 MDHEN, CDR2 SYDVKM. CDR3 protein: CASRRASCIAGLTSTDTQYF. For the CDR3, the DNA is TGTGCCAGCAGACGAGCAAGTTGTATAGCGGGGCTAACAAGCACGGATACGCAGTATTTT.

To note about this clonotype: A read error may be the cause here, since a much bigger clone is one base away. The V and J genes are TRBV5-4 and TRBJ2-7, with D unclear. Trimming pared 4 bases from V and 0 bases from J, leaving 11 bases between. Germline assignment: CDR1 SGHNT and CDR2 YYREEE (reference sequence). The CDR3 runs 14 residues. CDR3 protein: CASSVSGHSYEQYF. Here the CDR3 DNA reads TGTGCCAGCAGCGTGTCCGGGCACTCCTACGAGCAGTACTTC.

This clonotype was counted many times. This chain links TRBV20-1 with TRBJ2-6; TRBD2 matches at 7 bases. CDR1 is DFQATT, CDR2 SNEGSKA, per germline (reference sequence). The CDR3 spans 15 residues. The trim removed 1 base at V and 1 base at J, leaving 1 base unmatched. CDR3 nucleotides: TGCAGTGCTAGAGGGGGGGGTTCTGGGGCCAACGTCCTGACTTTC. This gives the protein CSARGGGSGANVLTF.

The chain joins TRBV7-9 to TRBJ1-2; D may be TRBD1 (5 bases). This CDR3 contains 14 residues. CDR1 and CDR2 from the germline V gene are SEHNR and FQNEAQ (reference sequence). The germline V and J ends were trimmed by 5 bases and 2 bases, with 12 bases remaining between them. CDR3 sequence reads: CASSPGHPNYGYTF. In nucleotides, the CDR3 is TGTGCCAGCAGCCCCGGACATCCCAACTATGGCTACACCTTC.

As for this clonotype: This likely reflects a read error, since a far larger clone is one base away. This chain connects TRBV6-5 to TRBJ2-1, with TRBD1 matching over 8 bases. Germline assignment: CDR1 MNHEY and CDR2 SVGAGI. This CDR3 has 13 amino acids. In nucleotides, the CDR3 is TGTTCCAGCAACTACAGGGGGTTCAGTGAGCAGTTCTTC. Its translation is CSSNYRGFSEQFF.

This clonotype appeared many times. V is TRBV12-3 or TRBV12-4 and J is TRBJ1-6, with D possibly being TRBD1 (5 bases). This CDR3 contains 14 residues. Trimming cost V 6 bases and J 3 bases, with 9 bases left between them. The CDR3 coding sequence is TGTGCCAGCAGGATCGACAGCTATAATTCACCCCTCCACTTT. Translation: CASRIDSYNSPLHF.

This clonotype appeared once. This chain uses TRBV20-1 with TRBJ2-7, with D uncertain. The J call may be in error: the DNA end matches TRBJ2-5 better. CDR3 length: 13 amino acids. Looked up from germline, CDR1 is DFQATT and CDR2 is SNEGSKA (reference sequence). The CDR3 is CSAPSPVLETQYF. CDR3 nucleotides: TGCAGTGCCCCATCGCCGGTGTTGGAGACCCAGTACTTC.

This clonotype was counted ten times or more. V usage is TRBV4-2 and J usage is TRBJ2-7; TRBD2 matches 10 bases. Per germline, CDR1 LGHNA and CDR2 YNFKEQ. The CDR3 extends over 16 amino acids. V shed 1 base, J shed 5 bases, and the junction held 8 bases outside the gene matches. This CDR3 is CASSQVSASGSDEQYF. CDR3 DNA: TGTGCCAGCAGCCAAGTCAGCGCTAGCGGGAGTGACGAGCAGTACTTC.

As to this clonotype: This probably arose from a read error, given a far larger clone one base away. The chain combines TRBV6-4 with TRBJ2-7; D not certain. CDR3 length equals 13 residues. Germline V gene lookup returns CDR1 MRHNA and CDR2 SNTAGT. V dropped 5 bases and J dropped 7 bases, with 15 bases sitting between them. CDR3 DNA sequence: TGTGCCAGCAGTTACGCAACAAGGGTGGAGCAGTACTTC. Translating it yields CASSYATRVEQYF.

At least ten counts were recorded for this clonotype. The chain links TRBV6-2 or TRBV6-3 to TRBJ2-6; D call uncertain. V was cut by 11 bases and J by 4 bases, with 15 bases left in between. Germline V lookup: CDR1 MNHEY, CDR2 SVGEGT. The length of the CDR3 is 14 residues. The CDR3 is CASVRQSGANVLTF. CDR3 sequence (DNA): TGTGCCTCTGTTAGGCAGTCGGGGGCCAACGTCCTGACTTTC.

Turning to this clonotype: Given a much more abundant clone one base away, this may be a read error. V and J are TRBV12-3 or TRBV12-4 and TRBJ2-5; TRBD2 is a possible D gene (6 bases). This CDR3 has 14 amino acids. Here the CDR3 reads CASSLFRGKDTQYF. The CDR3 DNA reads TGTGCCAGCAGTTTATTCCGCGGGAAAGATACCCAGTACTTC.

This clonotype occurred many times. The rearrangement links TRBV20-1 to TRBJ1-1, with 9 bases matching TRBD1. V lost 7 bases to trimming and J lost 3 bases; unmatched junction nucleotides: 3. In germline, CDR1 is DFQATT, CDR2 SNEGSKA (reference sequence). This CDR3 contains 12 residues. The CDR3, as DNA: TGCAGTGGGGACAGGGAGGACACTGAAGCTTTCTTT. The encoded protein is CSGDREDTEAFF.

This clonotype was observed at least ten times. The chain recombines TRBV28 with TRBJ2-1, with 9 bases that match TRBD2. The CDR3 runs to 15 residues. With V trimmed by 5 bases and J by 6 bases, 8 bases remained unmatched. Germline V lookup: CDR1 MDHEN, CDR2 SYDVKM. CDR3 sequence reads: CASSLREGSINEQFF. In nucleotides, the CDR3 is TGTGCCAGCAGTCTGCGGGAGGGCTCAATCAATGAGCAGTTCTTC.

The V gene is TRBV20-1, the J gene TRBJ2-3, with TRBD2 identical over 11 bases. Trimming cost V 5 bases and J 2 bases; bases outside gene matches: 3. This CDR3 has 14 residues. Germline lookup yields CDR1 DFQATT and CDR2 SNEGSKA (reference sequence). CDR3 coding DNA: TGCAGTGCTTTACTAGCGGGGGTCACAGATACGCAGTATTTT. Its translation: CSALLAGVTDTQYF.

This clonotype was observed at least ten times. The chain links TRBV2 to TRBJ1-6, with D possibly TRBD1 on 5 matching bases. Looked up from germline, CDR1 is SNHLY and CDR2 is FYNNEI. The ends were cut back, 8 bases at V and 4 bases at J, with 6 bases in the middle. CDR3 length equals 12 residues. The CDR3 spells CASGGYNSPLHF. CDR3 DNA: TGTGCCAGCGGGGGATATAATTCACCCCTCCACTTT.

V gene TRBV6-1 combines with J gene TRBJ2-1, with TRBD2 matching 7 bases. CDR3 size: 14 residues. With V trimmed by 6 bases and J by 7 bases, 9 bases remained unmatched. Germline CDR1 reads MNHNS; CDR2 reads SASEGT. Here the CDR3 reads CASSRGEAGNEQFF. The CDR3 bases are TGTGCCAGCAGCCGAGGGGAAGCGGGAAATGAGCAGTTCTTC.

Details on this clonotype: Just one base apart from a much larger clone, this may be a read error. V and J are TRBV29-1 and TRBJ1-1; 7 bases fit TRBD1. This CDR3 region has 13 residues. Germline V CDR1 and CDR2: SQVTM, ANQGSEA. The CDR3 DNA sequence: TGCATCGTGGAAGAACAGGGGCGCACTGAAGCTTTCTTT. The encoded protein is CIVEEQGRTEAFF.

At least ten counts were recorded for this clonotype. This rearrangement joins TRBV20-1 to TRBJ1-6, with D perhaps TRBD1 (5 bases). This CDR3 has 16 amino acids. V was pared by 3 bases and J by 8 bases, with 20 bases between. Germline V gene lookup returns CDR1 DFQATT and CDR2 SNEGSKA (reference sequence). CDR3 in amino acids: CSASGFGQGWYSPLHF. Written as DNA, the CDR3 is TGCAGTGCTAGTGGTTTTGGGCAGGGTTGGTATTCACCCCTCCACTTT.

This clonotype was detected ten times or more. The gene calls are TRBV7-2 and TRBJ2-7; 11 bases are shared with TRBD1. Unmatched junction bases numbered 4, after V lost 5 bases and J lost 1 base. This CDR3 spans 15 amino acids. Germline CDR1 is SGHTA and CDR2 is FQGNSA. The CDR3 DNA reads as TGTGCCAGCAGCGTCGGGGACAGGGGGTCCTACGAGCAGTACTTC. Protein sequence: CASSVGDRGSYEQYF.

About this clonotype: This sequence may be a read error, since a much larger clone differs from it by one base. The chain carries TRBV6-5 and TRBJ1-5; the match to TRBD1 covers 7 bases. CDR1 and CDR2 (germline): MNHEY, SVGAGI. This CDR3 comprises 16 residues. The CDR3 loop is CASSYRETGPNHPQHF. DNA of the CDR3: TGTGCCAGCAGTTACCGCGAGACAGGGCCCAATCATCCCCAGCATTTT.

The chain employs TRBV7-8 and TRBJ2-3; D uncertain. The CDR3 extends over 17 amino acids. V lost 1 base, J lost 0 bases, and 14 bases lay in between. Germline V gene data show CDR1 as SGHVS and CDR2 as FQNEAQ. CDR3 bases: TGTGCCAGCAGCTTAGGGCCTTCTGCCGCTAGCACAGATACGCAGTATTTT. This encodes CASSLGPSAASTDTQYF.

This clonotype was counted ten times or more. The chain employs TRBV24-1 and TRBJ2-5; TRBD1 is a possible D gene (5 bases). Per the germline V gene, CDR1 is KGHDR and CDR2 is SFDVKD. Trimming took off 3 bases at V and 5 bases at J, with 12 bases between the two ends. CDR3 length: 14 amino acids. For the CDR3, the DNA is TGTGCCACCAGTGATACCGACAGTTTGGAGACCCAGTACTTC. Residues: CATSDTDSLETQYF.

There are many counts of this clonotype. The gene calls are TRBV6-1 and TRBJ2-2, with D perhaps being TRBD1 or TRBD2 (6 bases each). Trimming took off 4 bases at V and 2 bases at J, with 11 bases between the two ends. The CDR3 runs 15 residues. The germline CDR1 and CDR2 sequences are MNHNS and SASEGT. As DNA, the CDR3 is TGTGCCAGCAGTGTCTGGGGGGCCAACACCGGGGAGCTGTTTTTT. Amino acids: CASSVWGANTGELFF.

There are many counts of this clonotype. This chain uses TRBV6-2 or TRBV6-3 with TRBJ2-5, with a weak D call TRBD1 (6 bases). Germline CDR1 is MNHEY and CDR2 is SVGEGT. Between the trimmed V and J ends, which lost 5 bases and 7 bases, there was a span of 14 bases. This CDR3 is built from 13 residues. CDR3 sequence reads: CASSNRDTGTQYF. CDR3 DNA: TGTGCCAGCAGTAACCGGGACACGGGGACCCAGTACTTC.

This clonotype was counted only a few times. The chain carries TRBV7-2 and TRBJ2-5, with D maybe TRBD1 (5 bases). V lost 6 bases, J lost 5 bases, and 19 bases lay in between. The germline CDR1 and CDR2 sequences are SGHTA and FQGNSA. There are 15 residues in the CDR3. The CDR3, as DNA: TGTGCCAGCAGGTTGACAGTATTTACTATGGAGACCCAGTACTTC. Amino acids: CASRLTVFTMETQYF.